This T cell receptor (beta chain) was sequenced in a study of blood T cell repertoires in COVID-19 (dated by TCRdb to 2018 to 2021). Looking at the study overall: Collaborator samples came from the United States, Italy and Spain and covered acute and convalescent phases of COVID-19. The repertoires were released in a freely available public database intended as a resource for research on the immune response to SARS-CoV-2. The prospective study material was composed of cDNA or gDNA derived from T cells, B-cell-depleted T cells, or PBMCs. The dataset comprised deeply sampled blood TCRbeta repertoires from subjects exposed to, actively infected with, or recovered from COVID-19. Nearly every sample came with metadata listing a de-identified subject ID, COVID-19 status, age in years and sex. The samples were drawn from two sources: the first 160 participants of the ongoing ImmuneRACE study, and over 950 subjects contributed by 6 global collaborators. HLA class I and class II types, where available, came from metadata supplied by the sample provider rather than from assay-based typing.

Its CDR3 holds 14 amino acids, cysteine through phenylalanine. Here the CDR3 DNA is all that survives: 42 bases in frame from base 1. The germline V gene supplies CDR1 MDHEN and CDR2 SYDVKM. V is pared back by 7 bases and J by 3 bases, with 16 bases lying between the germline termini. Whole blood was collected in K2EDTA tubes by collaborating institutions according to the institutions' own protocols. For TCRbeta analysis, collaborators shipped samples as frozen whole blood, isolated PBMCs, or DNA extracted from either of those sample types. Regarding this clone: The antigen it binds to is not known. The sample holds no much larger clone one base away, and base qualities are not on file.

TCRbeta CDR3 regions were amplified from genomic DNA using the immunoSEQ Assay, a bias-controlled multiplex PCR. The study's own analysis went as follows. The number of nucleated cells in each sample was estimated from the amplification of reference gene primers within the assay. To quantify the absolute abundance of each unique TCRbeta CDR3 rearrangement, sequence reads were collapsed and filtered. Productive Simpson clonality was computed per sample as the square root of Simpson's diversity index over productive rearrangements. TCRdb obtained this table from immuneACCESS and retained in-frame rearrangements with V and J assigned. These tables miss some clones; where compared with another copy, unresolved V genes account for less than half of the shortfall, and the remainder is unexplained. That table furnishes V, J and clone size, whereas the DNA furnished D and trimming. This sample gives 150,000 to 200,000 clones in total; more than 85% of them show up just once. The ten largest account for 0.5% to 0.65% of the sample.

Points the paper makes about the study in general: Clinical and demographic metadata were provided uncurated, with the amount varying by source and participant.

The V gene is TRBV28 and the J gene is TRBJ2-7; no D segment can be confidently identified. This sequence was found in a man in his forties or fifties with acute or convalescent COVID-19. Sequenced material: peripheral blood. The nucleotides are TGTGCCAGCACCAACTCGGGTGGCGTCTACGAGCAGTACTTC. Translated, this gives CASTNSGGVYEQYF.